The clone carrying this T cell receptor (beta chain) was seen a handful of times. The antigen remains unidentified. The method was immunoSEQ multiplex PCR; TCRdb's version includes in-frame clones alone and lacks a portion of them. The sample has approximately 60,000 clones, 65% to 80% seen once. The data belong to a study of siplizumab effects on memory and regulatory T cells. Overall study results and limits: Only a minor fraction of alloreactive clones mapped to unstimulated subsets. Where siplizumab was present, mappable alloreactive CD4+ clones averaged about 67% Treg-derived, compared with roughly 30% in controls.

The V end was cut by 0 bases, the J end by 7 bases, with 13 bases between. The CDR3 consists of 14 residues. Germline CDR1 reads SGHRS; CDR2 reads YFSETQ. This receptor was taken from a human donor in good health. Sequencing was done on a sample of memory CD4+ T cells sorted from blood. The V call is TRBV5-1, the J call TRBJ1-1, with a possible D match to TRBD1 (5 bases). In DNA form, the CDR3 reads TGCGCCAGCAGCTTGGTGATGGGGACCAGTGAAGCTTTCTTT. Protein product: CASSLVMGTSEAFF.